Sequencing of this TCR beta chain was carried out in a study of molecular identifiers for immune sequencing clone quantification. General observations from the study: Spiked Jurkat TCR RNA equivalent to one cell reportedly surfaced among about 1 million naive cells. Clonotypes surpassing 20 RNA copies contained over 99% of effector molecules, versus under 1% in naive cells.

Germline values: CDR1 MNHEY, CDR2 SMNVEV (reference sequence). V shed 1 base and J 1 base; nucleotides not matched to a gene: 7. This CDR3 spans 16 amino acids. TCRdb re-derived calls from the PCR reads in MiXCR, one entry per CDR3 protein. Among 20,000 or so distinct CDR3 sequences listed, around 23% were seen once. When naive CD8 T cells were sorted, they were gated as CD8+CD4-CCR7+CD45RA+. As concerns this clonotype: Its antigen is currently unknown.

Material for sequencing was naive CD8+ T cells from blood, with Jurkat cell RNA spiked in. Subset here: FACS-sorted CD8+CD4-CCR7+CD45RA+ naive T cells. This TCR was sampled from a human donor in good health. Some libraries in this study had Jurkat cell RNA spiked in. The J gene is TRBJ2-7, the V gene TRBV27; TRBD2 matches 7 bases. In DNA form, the CDR3 reads TGTGCCAGCAGTTTATGGGGAGGGTTGCCGTCCTACGAGCAGTACTTC. This translates into CASSLWGGLPSYEQYF.